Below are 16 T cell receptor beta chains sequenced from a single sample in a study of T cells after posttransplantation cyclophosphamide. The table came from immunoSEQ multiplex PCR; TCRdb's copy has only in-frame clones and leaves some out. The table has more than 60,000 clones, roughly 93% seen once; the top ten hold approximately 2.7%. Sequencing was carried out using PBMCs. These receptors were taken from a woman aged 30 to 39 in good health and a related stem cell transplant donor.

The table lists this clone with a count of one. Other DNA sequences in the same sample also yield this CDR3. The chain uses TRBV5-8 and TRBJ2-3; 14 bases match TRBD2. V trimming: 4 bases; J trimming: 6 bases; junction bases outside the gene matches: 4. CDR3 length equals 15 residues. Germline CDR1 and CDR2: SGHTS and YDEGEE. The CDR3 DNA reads TGTGCCAGCAGCCGGGGACTAGCGGGGGCGGATACGCAGTATTTT. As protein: CASSRGLAGADTQYF.

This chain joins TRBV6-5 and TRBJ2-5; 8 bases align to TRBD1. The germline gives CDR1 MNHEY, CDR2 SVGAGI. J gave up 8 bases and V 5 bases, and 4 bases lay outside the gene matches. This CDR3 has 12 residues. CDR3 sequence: CASSITGGTQYF. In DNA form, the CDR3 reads TGTGCCAGCAGTATTACAGGGGGAACCCAGTACTTC.

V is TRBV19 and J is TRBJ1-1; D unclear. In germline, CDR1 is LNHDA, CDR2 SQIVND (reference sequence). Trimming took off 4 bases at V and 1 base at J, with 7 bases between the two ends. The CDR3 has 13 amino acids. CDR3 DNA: TGTGCCAGTAGTACGACTGGGAACACTGAAGCTTTCTTT. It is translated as CASSTTGNTEAFF.

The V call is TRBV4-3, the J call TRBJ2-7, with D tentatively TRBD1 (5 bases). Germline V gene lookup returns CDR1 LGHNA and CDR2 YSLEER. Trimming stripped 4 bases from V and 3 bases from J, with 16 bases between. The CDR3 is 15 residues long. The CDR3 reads CASSPSRDWDYEQYF. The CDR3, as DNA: TGCGCCAGCAGCCCCTCCAGGGATTGGGACTACGAGCAGTACTTC.

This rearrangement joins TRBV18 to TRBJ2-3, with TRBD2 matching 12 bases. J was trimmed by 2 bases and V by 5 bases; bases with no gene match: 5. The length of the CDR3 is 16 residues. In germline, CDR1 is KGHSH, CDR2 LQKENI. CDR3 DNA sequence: TGTGCCAGCTCAAGGACTAGCGGGGTCCACACAGATACGCAGTATTTT. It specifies CASSRTSGVHTDTQYF.

The CDR3 DNA reads as TGTGCCAGCAGTGAGGGGCAGGGGGGATCACCCCTCCACTTT. Its translation: CASSEGQGGSPLHF. The chain recombines TRBV2 with TRBJ1-6, with TRBD1 matching over 7 bases. The J segment lost 10 bases and the V segment lost 3 bases, leaving 6 bases of the junction unmatched. The CDR3 has 14 amino acids. Germline-derived CDR1 and CDR2 are SNHLY and FYNNEI.

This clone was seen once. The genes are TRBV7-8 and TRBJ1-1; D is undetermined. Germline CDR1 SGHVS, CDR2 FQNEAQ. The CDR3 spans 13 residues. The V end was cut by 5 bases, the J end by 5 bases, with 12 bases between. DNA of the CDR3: TGTGCCAGCAGCCGGACCCCGGGGACTGAAGCTTTCTTT. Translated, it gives CASSRTPGTEAFF.

The CDR3 spells CASSLWSGLAGEDTQYF. CDR3 in DNA: TGTGCCAGCAGCTTATGGTCTGGGCTAGCGGGGGAAGATACGCAGTATTTT. The rearrangement uses TRBV7-2 and TRBJ2-3; 10 nucleotides match TRBD2. The germline CDR1 and CDR2 sequences are SGHTA and FQGNSA. The CDR3 sequence is 17 residues long. With 2 bases clipped from V and 5 bases from J, the junction kept 10 bases outside the gene matches.

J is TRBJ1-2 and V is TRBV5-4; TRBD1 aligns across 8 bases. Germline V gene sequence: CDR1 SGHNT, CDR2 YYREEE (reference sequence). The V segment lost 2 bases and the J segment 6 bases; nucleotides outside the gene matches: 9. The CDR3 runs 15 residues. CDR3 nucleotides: TGTGCCAGCAGCTTCTCAGGGGGCTATATAGATGGCTACACCTTC. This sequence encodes CASSFSGGYIDGYTF.

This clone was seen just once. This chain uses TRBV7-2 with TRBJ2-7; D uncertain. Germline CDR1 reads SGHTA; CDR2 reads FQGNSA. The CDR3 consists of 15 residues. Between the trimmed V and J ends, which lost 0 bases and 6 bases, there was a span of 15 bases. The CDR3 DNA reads TGTGCCAGCAGCTTAGCGGCAGGACGGGCTTTCGAGCAGTACTTC. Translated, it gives CASSLAAGRAFEQYF.

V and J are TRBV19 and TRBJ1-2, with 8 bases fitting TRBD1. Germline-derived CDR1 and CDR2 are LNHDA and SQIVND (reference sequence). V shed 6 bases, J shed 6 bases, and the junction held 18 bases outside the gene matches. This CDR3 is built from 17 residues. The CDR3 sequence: CASSTTWSSRGRDGYTF. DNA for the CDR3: TGTGCCAGTAGCACCACCTGGTCGTCCAGGGGGCGGGATGGCTACACCTTC.

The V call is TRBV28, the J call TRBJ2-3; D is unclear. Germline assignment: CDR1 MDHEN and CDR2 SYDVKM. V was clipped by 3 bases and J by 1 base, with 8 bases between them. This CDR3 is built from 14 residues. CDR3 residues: CASSFRQGTDTQYF. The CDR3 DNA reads TGTGCCAGCAGTTTTCGGCAGGGCACAGATACGCAGTATTTT.

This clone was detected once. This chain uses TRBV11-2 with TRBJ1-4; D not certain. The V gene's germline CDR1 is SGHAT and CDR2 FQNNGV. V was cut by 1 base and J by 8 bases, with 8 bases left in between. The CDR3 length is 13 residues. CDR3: CASSLGGPEKLFF. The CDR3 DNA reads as TGTGCCAGCAGCTTAGGGGGTCCCGAAAAACTGTTTTTT.

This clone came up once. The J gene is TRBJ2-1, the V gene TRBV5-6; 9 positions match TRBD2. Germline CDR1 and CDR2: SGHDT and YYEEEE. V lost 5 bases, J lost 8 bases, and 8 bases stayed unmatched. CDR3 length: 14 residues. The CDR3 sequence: CASSPGTSSYEQFF. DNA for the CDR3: TGTGCCAGCAGTCCCGGGACTAGCAGCTATGAGCAGTTCTTC.

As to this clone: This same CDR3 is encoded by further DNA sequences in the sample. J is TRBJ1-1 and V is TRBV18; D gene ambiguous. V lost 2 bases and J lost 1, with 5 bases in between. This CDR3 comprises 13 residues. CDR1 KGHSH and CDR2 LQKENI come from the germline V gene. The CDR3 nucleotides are TGTGCCAGCTCACCAGCAGAGAACACTGAAGCTTTCTTT. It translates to CASSPAENTEAFF. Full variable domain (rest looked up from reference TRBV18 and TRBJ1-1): NAGVMQNPRHLVRRRGQEARLRCSPMKGHSHVYWYRQLPEEGLKFMVYLQKENIIDESGMPKERFSAEFPKEGPSILRIQQVVRGDSAAYFCASSPAENTEAFFGQGTRLTVV.

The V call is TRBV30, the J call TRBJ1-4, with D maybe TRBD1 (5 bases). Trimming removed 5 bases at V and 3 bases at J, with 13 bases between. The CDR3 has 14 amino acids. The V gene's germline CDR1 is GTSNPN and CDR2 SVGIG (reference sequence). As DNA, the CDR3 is TGTGCCTGGGGATCGGGGGTGGCTAATGAAAAACTGTTTTTT. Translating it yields CAWGSGVANEKLFF.